This T cell receptor beta chain was captured by sequencing in a study of T cell responses to AZD1222 COVID-19 vaccine. Turning to the study itself: Doses given second, at about 4 or about 12 weeks, were pooled. Notes on the study in general: Baseline antibody screening turned up just a handful of seropositive AZD1222 recipients. The reported proportion of spike-specific TCRs targeting unmutated variant regions was nearly half.

To note about this clone: As yet, its antigen is unknown.

The V gene lost 1 base and the J gene lost 0 bases, with 7 bases spanning the gap. Germline V gene lookup returns CDR1 LNHNV and CDR2 YYDKDF (reference sequence). The CDR3 runs 14 residues. Using immunoSEQ multiplex PCR, the repertoire was profiled, and TCRdb retains in-frame clones only, with some absent. The sample lists around 130,000 clones, around 88% occurring once. The material was peripheral blood, obtained on day 0 of AZD1222 vaccination. The source is an adult in good health. The chain carries TRBV15 and TRBJ2-7; no definite D call. The CDR3 bases are TGTGCCACCAGCAGAGGGCCTTTCTCCTACGAGCAGTACTTC. Its protein is CATSRGPFSYEQYF.